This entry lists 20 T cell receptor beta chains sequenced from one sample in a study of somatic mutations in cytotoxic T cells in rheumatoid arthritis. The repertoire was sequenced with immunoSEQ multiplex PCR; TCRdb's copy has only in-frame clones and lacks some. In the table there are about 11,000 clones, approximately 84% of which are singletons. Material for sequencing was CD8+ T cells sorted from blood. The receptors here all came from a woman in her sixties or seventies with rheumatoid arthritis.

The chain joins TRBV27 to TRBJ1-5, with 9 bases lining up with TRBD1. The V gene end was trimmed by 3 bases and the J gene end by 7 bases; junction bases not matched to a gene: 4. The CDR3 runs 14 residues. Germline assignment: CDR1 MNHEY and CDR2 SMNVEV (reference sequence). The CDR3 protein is CASSLRDREQPQHF. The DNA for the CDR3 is TGTGCCAGCAGTTTGCGGGACAGGGAGCAGCCCCAGCATTTT.

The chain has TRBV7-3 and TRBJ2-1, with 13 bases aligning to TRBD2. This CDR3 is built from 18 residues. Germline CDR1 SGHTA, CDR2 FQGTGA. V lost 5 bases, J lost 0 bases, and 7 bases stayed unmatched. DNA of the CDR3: TGTGCCAGCAGCGCGACTAGCGGGAGGAGGAGCTCCTACAATGAGCAGTTCTTC. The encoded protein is CASSATSGRRSSYNEQFF.

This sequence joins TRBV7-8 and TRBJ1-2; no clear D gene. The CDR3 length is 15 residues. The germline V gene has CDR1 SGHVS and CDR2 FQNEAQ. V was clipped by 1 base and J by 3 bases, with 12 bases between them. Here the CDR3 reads CASSLGREDYYGYTF. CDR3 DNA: TGTGCCAGCAGCTTAGGGAGGGAAGACTACTATGGCTACACCTTC.

As DNA, the CDR3 is TGTGCACACCCAGGTTGCCACGAGCAGTACTTC. It encodes CAHPGCHEQYF. The chain has TRBV27 and TRBJ2-7; D remains unclear. This CDR3 region has 11 residues. Per germline, CDR1 MNHEY and CDR2 SMNVEV (reference sequence).

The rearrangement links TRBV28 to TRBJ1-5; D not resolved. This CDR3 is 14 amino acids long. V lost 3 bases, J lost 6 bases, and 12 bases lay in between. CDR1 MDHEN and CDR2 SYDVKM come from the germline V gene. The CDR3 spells CASSFEGSSQPQHF. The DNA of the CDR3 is TGTGCCAGCAGTTTTGAAGGGAGTAGTCAGCCCCAGCATTTT.

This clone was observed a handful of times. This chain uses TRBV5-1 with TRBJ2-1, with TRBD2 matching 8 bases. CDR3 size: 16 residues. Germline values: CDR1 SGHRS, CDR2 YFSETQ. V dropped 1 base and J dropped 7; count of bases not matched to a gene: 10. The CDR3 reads CASSLMAGLAVNEQFF. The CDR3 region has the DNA TGCGCCAGCAGCTTGATGGCCGGACTAGCCGTGAATGAGCAGTTCTTC.

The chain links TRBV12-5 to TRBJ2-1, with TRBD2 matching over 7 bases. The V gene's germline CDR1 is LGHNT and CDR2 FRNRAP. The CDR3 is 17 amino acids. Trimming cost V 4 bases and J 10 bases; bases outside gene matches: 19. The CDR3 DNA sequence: TGTGCTAGTGGTTGGGGGGGTGAGGGTCCAGGGAGGGAGGAGCAGTTCTTC. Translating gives CASGWGGEGPGREEQFF.

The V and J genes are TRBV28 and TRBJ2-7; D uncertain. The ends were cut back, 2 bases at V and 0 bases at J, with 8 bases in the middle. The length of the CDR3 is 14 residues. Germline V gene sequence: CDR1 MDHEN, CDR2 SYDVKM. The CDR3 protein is CASSLALLSYEQYF. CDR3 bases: TGTGCCAGCAGTTTAGCGCTACTCTCCTACGAGCAGTACTTC.

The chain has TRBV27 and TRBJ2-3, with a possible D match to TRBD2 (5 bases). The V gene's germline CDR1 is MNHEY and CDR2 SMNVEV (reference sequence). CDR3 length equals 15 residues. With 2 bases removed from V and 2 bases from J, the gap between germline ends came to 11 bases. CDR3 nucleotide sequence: TGTGCCAGCAGTTTAATCCGGGATGTCACAGATACGCAGTATTTT. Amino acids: CASSLIRDVTDTQYF.

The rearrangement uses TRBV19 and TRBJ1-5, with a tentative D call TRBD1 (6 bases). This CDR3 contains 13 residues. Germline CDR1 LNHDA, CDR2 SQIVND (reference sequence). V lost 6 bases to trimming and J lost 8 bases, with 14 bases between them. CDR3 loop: CASSRTAQEPQHF. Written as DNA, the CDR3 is TGTGCCAGTAGCCGGACAGCTCAGGAGCCCCAGCATTTT.

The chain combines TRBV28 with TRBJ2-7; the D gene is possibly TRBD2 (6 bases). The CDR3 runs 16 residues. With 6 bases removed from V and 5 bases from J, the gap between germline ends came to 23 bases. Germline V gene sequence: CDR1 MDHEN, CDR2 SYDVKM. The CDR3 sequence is CASSSRAAGRGDEQYF. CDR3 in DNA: TGTGCCAGCAGCTCGAGGGCAGCGGGTAGGGGCGACGAGCAGTACTTC.

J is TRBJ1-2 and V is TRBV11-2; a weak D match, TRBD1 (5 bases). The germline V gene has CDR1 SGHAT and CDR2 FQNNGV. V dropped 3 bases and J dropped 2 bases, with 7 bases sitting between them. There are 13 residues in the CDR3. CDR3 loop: CASSFDRNYGYTF. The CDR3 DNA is TGTGCCAGCAGCTTCGACAGAAACTATGGCTACACCTTC.

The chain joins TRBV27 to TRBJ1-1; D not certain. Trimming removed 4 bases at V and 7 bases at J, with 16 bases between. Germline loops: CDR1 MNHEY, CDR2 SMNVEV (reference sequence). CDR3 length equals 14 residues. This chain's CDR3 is CASSSPLAGSEAFF. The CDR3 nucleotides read TGTGCCAGCAGTTCACCCCTGGCCGGGAGTGAAGCTTTCTTT.

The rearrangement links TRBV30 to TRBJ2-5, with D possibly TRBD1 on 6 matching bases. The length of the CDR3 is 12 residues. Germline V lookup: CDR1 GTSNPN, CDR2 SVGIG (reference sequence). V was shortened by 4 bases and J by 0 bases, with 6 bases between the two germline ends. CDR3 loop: CAWKGDQETQYF. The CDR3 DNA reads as TGTGCCTGGAAGGGGGACCAAGAGACCCAGTACTTC.

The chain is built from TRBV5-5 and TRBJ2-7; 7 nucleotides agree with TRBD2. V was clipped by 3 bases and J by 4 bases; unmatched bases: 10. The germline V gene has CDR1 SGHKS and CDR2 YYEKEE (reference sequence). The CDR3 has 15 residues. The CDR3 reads CASSSGTSVKYEQYF. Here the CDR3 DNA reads TGTGCCAGCAGCTCCGGCACTAGCGTCAAATACGAGCAGTACTTC. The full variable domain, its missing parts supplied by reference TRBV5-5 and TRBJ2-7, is DAGVTQSPTHLIKTRGQQVTLRCSPISGHKSVSWYQQVLGQGPQFIFQYYEKEERGRGNFPDRFSARQFPNYSSELNVNALLLGDSALYLCASSSGTSVKYEQYFGPGTRLTVT.

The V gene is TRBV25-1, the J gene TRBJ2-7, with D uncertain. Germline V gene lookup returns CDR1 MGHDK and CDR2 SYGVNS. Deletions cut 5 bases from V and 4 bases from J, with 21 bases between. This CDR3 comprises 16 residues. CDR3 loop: CASSSLPGRNPYEQYF. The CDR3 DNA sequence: TGTGCCAGCAGTAGTCTCCCGGGTCGGAACCCATACGAGCAGTACTTC.

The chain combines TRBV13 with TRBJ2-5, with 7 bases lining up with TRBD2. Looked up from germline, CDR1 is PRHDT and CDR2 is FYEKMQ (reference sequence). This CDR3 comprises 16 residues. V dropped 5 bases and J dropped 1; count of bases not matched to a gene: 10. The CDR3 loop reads CASSPGLERGQETQYF. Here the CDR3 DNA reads TGTGCCAGCAGCCCAGGACTAGAGAGGGGCCAAGAGACCCAGTACTTC.

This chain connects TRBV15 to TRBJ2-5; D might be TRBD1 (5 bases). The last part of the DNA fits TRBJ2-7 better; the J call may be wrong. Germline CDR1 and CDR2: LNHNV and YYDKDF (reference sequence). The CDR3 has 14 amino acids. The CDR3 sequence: CATSRVSRDYEQYF. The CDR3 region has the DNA TGTGCCACCAGCAGAGTCTCCAGGGACTACGAGCAGTACTTC.

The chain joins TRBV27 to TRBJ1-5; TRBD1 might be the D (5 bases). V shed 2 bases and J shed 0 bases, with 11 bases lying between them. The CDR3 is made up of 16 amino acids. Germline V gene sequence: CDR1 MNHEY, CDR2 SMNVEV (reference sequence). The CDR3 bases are TGTGCCAGCAGTTTAAGTGGGGCTTATAGCAATCAGCCCCAGCATTTT. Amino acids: CASSLSGAYSNQPQHF.

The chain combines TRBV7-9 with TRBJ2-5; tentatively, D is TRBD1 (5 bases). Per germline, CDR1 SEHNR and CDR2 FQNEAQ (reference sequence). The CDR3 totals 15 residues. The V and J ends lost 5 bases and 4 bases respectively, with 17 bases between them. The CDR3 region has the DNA TGTGCCAGCAGCACCCCGTCTCGTAGGGGAGAGACCCAGTACTTC. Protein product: CASSTPSRRGETQYF. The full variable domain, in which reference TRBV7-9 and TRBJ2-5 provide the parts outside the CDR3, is DTGVSQNPRHKITKRGQNVTFRCDPISEHNRLYWYRQTLGQGPEFLTYFQNEAQLEKSRLLSDRFSAERPKGSFSTLEIQRTEQGDSAMYLCASSTPSRRGETQYFGPGTRLLVL.